Presented here are 28 T cell receptor beta chains from one specimen sequenced in a study of shared clonotypes between healthy human individuals. Clones were read by immunoSEQ multiplex PCR, and TCRdb kept only the in-frame ones, dropping some. The data show 330,000 or so clones, roughly 80% seen once. The sequencing input was memory CD4+ T cells sorted from blood. Regarding subset: CD45RA-negative fraction. The receptors were sampled from a man between 25 and 39 years old in good health.

This clone has a single count. This chain connects TRBV6-5 to TRBJ1-2, with D maybe TRBD1 (6 bases). Per germline, CDR1 MNHEY and CDR2 SVGAGI. The CDR3 runs to 13 residues. The V and J ends lost 5 bases and 4 bases respectively, with 11 bases between them. CDR3 in amino acids: CASSTTGIYGYTF. CDR3 bases: TGTGCCAGCAGTACTACAGGGATCTATGGCTACACCTTC.

The chain has TRBV6-1 and TRBJ2-6; D call uncertain. There are 13 residues in the CDR3. Per the germline V gene, CDR1 is MNHNS and CDR2 is SASEGT. V was pared by 7 bases and J by 4 bases, with 8 bases between. CDR3 sequence: CASKLPGANVLTF. The CDR3 DNA follows: TGTGCCAGCAAATTACCCGGGGCCAACGTCCTGACTTTC.

The rearrangement links TRBV30 to TRBJ2-5; TRBD2 aligns across 7 bases. Germline V CDR1 and CDR2: GTSNPN, SVGIG (reference sequence). V was clipped by 3 bases and J by 5 bases; unmatched bases: 9. The CDR3 consists of 14 residues. CDR3 coding DNA: TGTGCCTGGAGCCTAGGCGGGGGAGTGGAGACCCAGTACTTC. Its translation: CAWSLGGGVETQYF.

This clone was counted only a few times. This sequence joins TRBV11-2 and TRBJ1-5, with unresolved D. Germline CDR1 reads SGHAT; CDR2 reads FQNNGV. This CDR3 is 14 amino acids long. The germline V and J ends were trimmed by 3 bases and 7 bases, with 13 bases remaining between them. As DNA, the CDR3 is TGTGCCAGCAGCTTCTGGAGGGAGCGGCAGCCCCAGCATTTT. This gives the protein CASSFWRERQPQHF. The variable domain in full, completed from reference TRBV11-2 and TRBJ1-5, reads EAGVAQSPRYKIIEKRQSVAFWCNPISGHATLYWYQQILGQGPKLLIQFQNNGVVDDSQLPKDRFSAERLKGVDSTLKIQPAKLEDSAVYLCASSFWRERQPQHFGDGTRLSIL.

This chain joins TRBV7-8 and TRBJ1-3, with TRBD1 as a possible D gene (5 bases). The CDR3 is 16 amino acids. V lost 5 bases to trimming and J lost 0 bases, with 14 bases between them. From germline, CDR1 is SGHVS and CDR2 FQNEAQ. The CDR3 region is CASSPQTASSGNTIYF. The DNA for the CDR3 is TGTGCCAGCAGCCCCCAGACAGCTAGCTCTGGAAACACCATATATTTT.

Only one count was recorded for this clone. The chain combines TRBV28 with TRBJ2-1, with 10 bases matching TRBD1. Germline trimming cut 6 bases from V and 14 bases from J; bases unmatched to any gene: 4. The germline gives CDR1 MDHEN, CDR2 SYDVKM. The CDR3 covers 11 residues. CDR3 amino acids: CASRLGQGEFF. CDR3 bases: TGTGCCAGCAGGCTTGGACAGGGGGAGTTCTTC.

The rearrangement uses TRBV25-1 and TRBJ2-7; no firm D call. V lost 5 bases and J lost 0, with 11 bases in between. Germline assignment: CDR1 MGHDK and CDR2 SYGVNS. CDR3 length equals 14 residues. The DNA for the CDR3 is TGTGCCAGCAGTACCTCGAGAAGCTCCTACGAGCAGTACTTC. Amino acids: CASSTSRSSYEQYF.

The chain recombines TRBV19 with TRBJ2-2; D is undetermined. This CDR3 is 14 amino acids long. V shed 6 bases and J shed 0 bases, with 8 bases lying between them. CDR1 is LNHDA, CDR2 SQIVND, per germline (reference sequence). The CDR3 loop reads CASREYANTGELFF. CDR3 in DNA: TGTGCCAGTAGAGAATACGCGAACACCGGGGAGCTGTTTTTT.

The chain has TRBV5-4 and TRBJ2-2; 15 nucleotides match TRBD2. CDR1 and CDR2 from the germline V gene are SGHNT and YYREEE (reference sequence). V was pared by 4 bases and J by 7 bases, with 5 bases of the junction left unmatched. The CDR3 is 16 amino acids. CDR3 region: CASSARTSGRGGELFF. The CDR3 DNA sequence: TGTGCCAGCAGCGCCAGGACTAGCGGGAGGGGCGGGGAGCTGTTTTTT.

V is TRBV11-3 and J is TRBJ2-7; D is ambiguous. Germline V CDR1 and CDR2: SGHNT, YENEEA. The CDR3 is 13 amino acids. Trimming pared 5 bases from V and 5 bases from J, leaving 13 bases between. The chain's CDR3 is CASSRGLKDEQYF. CDR3 in DNA: TGTGCCAGCAGCCGTGGCCTCAAGGACGAGCAGTACTTC.

The V and J genes are TRBV29-1 and TRBJ2-2; TRBD1 or TRBD2 may be the D gene (5 bases each). V lost 5 bases to trimming and J lost 8 bases, with 15 bases between them. Germline assignment: CDR1 SQVTM and CDR2 ANQGSEA. The CDR3 is 13 amino acids. Here the CDR3 reads CSVNHLGGGELFF. The DNA of the CDR3 is TGCAGCGTTAACCATCTTGGGGGTGGGGAGCTGTTTTTT.

The chain joins TRBV28 to TRBJ1-2; D is undetermined. The germline CDR1 and CDR2 sequences are MDHEN and SYDVKM. V lost 3 bases, J lost 8 bases, and 13 bases lay in between. This CDR3 spans 13 amino acids. This CDR3 reads CASSFGGVRGYTF. CDR3 coding DNA: TGTGCCAGCAGTTTCGGTGGGGTGAGGGGCTACACCTTC.

The genes are TRBV7-6 and TRBJ2-2; 7 positions match TRBD1. The V gene end was trimmed by 5 bases and the J gene end by 6 bases; junction bases not matched to a gene: 9. This CDR3 contains 15 residues. CDR1 is SGHVS and CDR2 is FNYEAQ in the germline V gene. As DNA, the CDR3 is TGTGCCAGCAGCAATGTGAGGGGGCCCTCCGGGGAGCTGTTTTTT. It codes for CASSNVRGPSGELFF.

This clone showed up just a few times. The V gene is TRBV27, the J gene TRBJ2-1, with 12 bases lining up with TRBD2. Germline CDR1 is MNHEY and CDR2 is SMNVEV (reference sequence). V lost 4 bases and J lost 5; bases outside the gene matches: 12. The CDR3 has 18 residues. The CDR3 sequence: CASSSGPTSGSANNEQFF. The CDR3 coding sequence is TGTGCCAGCAGTTCCGGCCCGACTAGCGGGAGTGCCAACAATGAGCAGTTCTTC.

The chain recombines TRBV2 with TRBJ2-1, with D possibly matching TRBD2 (6 bases). Germline V gene sequence: CDR1 SNHLY, CDR2 FYNNEI. Between the trimmed V and J ends, which lost 5 bases and 0 bases, there was a span of 11 bases. The CDR3 has 15 residues. The CDR3 spells CASSTGLISYNEQFF. CDR3 bases: TGTGCCAGCAGTACGGGACTCATCTCCTACAATGAGCAGTTCTTC.

There are many counts of this clone. The chain is built from TRBV19 and TRBJ2-3; TRBD2 matches 16 bases. In germline, CDR1 is LNHDA, CDR2 SQIVND (reference sequence). This CDR3 comprises 17 residues. V dropped 4 bases and J dropped 5; count of bases not matched to a gene: 6. CDR3 region: CASSTGTSGRAGDTQYF. The CDR3 region has the DNA TGTGCCAGTAGTACAGGGACTAGCGGGAGGGCCGGAGATACGCAGTATTTT.

The CDR3 DNA reads as TGCGCCAGCAGCTCCTGGACAGCCAACTACGAGCAGTACTTC. It translates to CASSSWTANYEQYF. This sequence joins TRBV5-1 and TRBJ2-7; D possibly corresponds to TRBD1 (6 bases). The CDR3 extends over 14 amino acids. CDR1 and CDR2 from the germline V gene are SGHRS and YFSETQ. V shed 3 bases and J shed 3 bases, with 13 bases lying between them.

Remarks on this clone: Other DNA sequences within the sample encode an identical CDR3. V usage is TRBV5-1 and J usage is TRBJ2-3, with 8 bases lining up with TRBD2. This CDR3 contains 14 residues. After removal of 7 bases from V and 0 bases from J, the junction contained 4 bases not matched to a gene. Germline V CDR1 and CDR2: SGHRS, YFSETQ. CDR3 in amino acids: CASRRGGSTDTQYF. The CDR3 nucleotides are TGCGCCAGCCGTCGGGGGGGAAGCACAGATACGCAGTATTTT.

This chain connects TRBV7-3 to TRBJ2-7; the match to TRBD1 covers 8 bases. The junction had 5 bases not matched to a gene; V was cut back by 2 bases and J by 8 bases. The germline gives CDR1 SGHTA, CDR2 FQGTGA. CDR3 size: 13 residues. CDR3 residues: CASSLDRGFKQYF. The CDR3 nucleotides read TGTGCCAGCAGCTTAGACAGGGGATTCAAGCAGTACTTC.

The V and J genes are TRBV18 and TRBJ2-2, with D uncertain. There are 17 residues in the CDR3. Germline CDR1 reads KGHSH; CDR2 reads LQKENI. V was cut by 6 bases and J by 1 base, with 18 bases left in between. The CDR3 DNA reads TGTGCCAGCTCCTCTTCTTCGGGCAGTCGGAACACCGGGGAGCTGTTTTTT. Its protein is CASSSSSGSRNTGELFF.

The gene calls are TRBV6-4 and TRBJ2-2, with TRBD1 as a possible D gene (5 bases). The CDR3 covers 13 residues. The V end lost 6 bases, the J end lost 1 base, and 6 bases lay between the germline ends. Germline assignment: CDR1 MRHNA and CDR2 SNTAGT. The chain's CDR3 is CASRDKNTGELFF. For the CDR3, the DNA is TGTGCCAGCAGGGACAAGAACACCGGGGAGCTGTTTTTT.

This chain links TRBV27 with TRBJ1-2, with a possible D match to TRBD1 (5 bases). Per the germline V gene, CDR1 is MNHEY and CDR2 is SMNVEV (reference sequence). The CDR3 length is 13 residues. Trimming cost V 5 bases and J 7 bases, with 14 bases left between them. CDR3 sequence reads: CASSQRGASGYTF. CDR3 nucleotide sequence: TGTGCCAGCAGTCAAAGGGGCGCGAGTGGCTACACCTTC.

CDR3: CASSYGGLVNEQFF. DNA of the CDR3: TGTGCCAGCAGTTACGGTGGCCTAGTCAATGAGCAGTTCTTC. The V call is TRBV6-6, the J call TRBJ2-1; D uncertain. The CDR3 runs 14 residues. V was shortened by 2 bases and J by 6 bases, with 11 bases between the two germline ends. Germline lookup yields CDR1 MNHNY and CDR2 SVGAGI (reference sequence).

The V and J genes are TRBV5-5 and TRBJ2-7; D might be TRBD1 or TRBD2, each matching 5 bases. The germline V gene encodes CDR1 SGHKS and CDR2 YYEKEE (reference sequence). Trimming shortened V by 1 base and J by 2 bases, and 13 bases separated the two germline ends. CDR3 length: 15 residues. The CDR3, as DNA: TGTGCCAGCAGCTTGACGCCTCAGGGAGCCTACGAGCAGTACTTC. Translating gives CASSLTPQGAYEQYF.

This chain uses TRBV18 with TRBJ1-5; 10 bases are a match to TRBD1. The V and J ends lost 3 bases and 4 bases, in that order; junction bases with no gene match: 9. CDR3 length: 17 amino acids. Germline CDR1 is KGHSH and CDR2 is LQKENI. The CDR3 bases are TGTGCCAGCTCACCGAGGGGACAGGGGAATGGTAATCAGCCCCAGCATTTT. Its protein is CASSPRGQGNGNQPQHF.

The V call is TRBV7-8, the J call TRBJ2-7, with D perhaps matching TRBD2 (7 bases). Trimming shortened V by 0 bases and J by 1 base, and 19 bases separated the two germline ends. Germline-derived CDR1 and CDR2 are SGHVS and FQNEAQ. This CDR3 region has 18 residues. The CDR3, as DNA: TGTGCCAGCAGCTTAGCGATAGGGGGGAGGGGACGGTCCTACGAGCAGTACTTC. Protein product: CASSLAIGGRGRSYEQYF.

This chain links TRBV13 with TRBJ1-1; D unclear. CDR1 and CDR2 from the germline V gene are PRHDT and FYEKMQ (reference sequence). The CDR3 totals 15 residues. V was cut by 5 bases and J by 3 bases, with 16 bases left in between. CDR3 residues: CASSPHGGTDTEAFF. CDR3 nucleotide sequence: TGTGCCAGCAGCCCCCATGGCGGTACGGACACTGAAGCTTTCTTT.

CDR3 in amino acids: CASSPRQGVNYGYTF. In nucleotides, the CDR3 is TGTGCCAGCAGCCCAAGACAGGGCGTTAACTATGGCTACACCTTC. The chain couples TRBV9 to TRBJ1-2; 7 bases are shared with TRBD1. Germline trimming cut 4 bases from V and 1 base from J; bases unmatched to any gene: 7. The CDR3 spans 15 residues. The germline gives CDR1 SGDLS, CDR2 YYNGEE.